One sample yielded the 24 T cell receptor beta chains listed below, sequenced in a study of T-cell reconstitution after alpha-beta-depleted transplantation in children. Using unique molecular identifiers, the investigators prepared the TCRbeta library. One entry per CDR3 protein results from TCRdb running MiXCR on the PCR reads. The sample carries around 580,000 distinct CDR3 sequences, 20% to 25% recorded once. Material: PBMCs, mostly from graft donor cells, obtained 360 days after TCRalphabeta/CD19-depleted stem cell transplant. The receptor set was obtained from a boy younger than two who had a stem cell transplant for acute myeloid leukemia, so the T cells may come from the graft donor.

In its sample, this clonotype was seen a few times. The genes are TRBV15 and TRBJ1-1, with 7 bases matching TRBD1. The V segment lost 3 bases and the J segment 3 bases; nucleotides outside the gene matches: 7. Looked up from germline, CDR1 is LNHNV and CDR2 is YYDKDF (reference sequence). The CDR3 runs to 15 residues. The CDR3 bases are TGTGCCACCAGCAGGAGCGGACAGGTGCACACTGAAGCTTTCTTT. Its translation is CATSRSGQVHTEAFF.

The chain couples TRBV5-1 to TRBJ2-3, with D tentatively TRBD2 (6 bases). CDR1 SGHRS and CDR2 YFSETQ come from the germline V gene. The CDR3 is 13 residues long. The germline V and J ends were trimmed by 5 bases and 4 bases, with 11 bases remaining between them. The DNA of the CDR3 is TGCGCCAGCAGTTGGGACTCCCCAGATACGCAGTATTTT. As protein: CASSWDSPDTQYF.

This clonotype was detected ten times or more. The genes are TRBV29-1 and TRBJ2-7; D possibly corresponds to TRBD2 (8 bases). Trimming pared 6 bases from V and 4 bases from J, leaving 25 bases between. The CDR3 is 16 amino acids. CDR1 is SQVTM, CDR2 ANQGSEA, per germline. The CDR3 region has the DNA TGCAGCGTCGTTCTCCGGGGGGGACAGCTACTTTACGAGCAGTACTTC. This translates into CSVVLRGGQLLYEQYF.

This clonotype was counted a few times. The chain has TRBV4-2 and TRBJ1-3; D is unresolved. This CDR3 is 16 amino acids long. Trimming took 0 bases from V and 3 from J, leaving 12 bases between them. Germline CDR1 LGHNA, CDR2 YNFKEQ. The CDR3 nucleotides read TGTGCCAGCAGCCAAGATCGGTGGGCAAATGGAAACACCATATATTTT. Amino acid sequence: CASSQDRWANGNTIYF.

This clonotype was seen ten or more times. The chain uses TRBV2 and TRBJ2-2; no definite D call. The V end was cut by 5 bases, the J end by 1 base, with 8 bases between. CDR1 and CDR2 (germline): SNHLY, FYNNEI. The CDR3 is 14 amino acids. CDR3 DNA: TGTGCCAGCAGTAAACCACAGAACACCGGGGAGCTGTTTTTT. It encodes CASSKPQNTGELFF.

This clonotype came up once. The chain is built from TRBV10-2 and TRBJ2-7, with D possibly called TRBD1 or TRBD2 (5 bases each). V lost 4 bases and J lost 1, with 14 bases in between. Per germline, CDR1 WSHSY and CDR2 SAAADI. The CDR3 covers 15 residues. The CDR3 coding sequence is TGCGCCAGCAGTGTCGGGACGGAGAGTTCCTACGAGCAGTACGTC. It yields the protein CASSVGTESSYEQYV.

This clonotype was counted between two and nine times. The rearrangement joins TRBV12-3 or TRBV12-4 to TRBJ2-3; a possible D gene is TRBD1 (6 bases). With 0 bases removed from V and 2 bases from J, the gap between germline ends came to 12 bases. The CDR3 consists of 16 residues. The CDR3 sequence: CASSLAGALDTDTQYF. The CDR3 nucleotides are TGTGCCAGCAGTTTAGCGGGGGCCCTCGACACAGATACGCAGTATTTT.

This clonotype appeared a few times. V and J are TRBV6-1 and TRBJ2-3; the match to TRBD2 covers 10 bases. Germline CDR1 is MNHNS and CDR2 is SASEGT. J lost 4 bases, V lost 6 bases, and 10 bases had no gene match. This CDR3 is 16 amino acids long. CDR3 protein: CASRRIAGGRSDTQYF. DNA of the CDR3: TGTGCCAGCAGACGTATAGCGGGGGGCAGGTCAGATACGCAGTATTTT.

The chain recombines TRBV13 with TRBJ1-5; 7 bases are a match to TRBD1. The CDR3 length is 15 residues. The V gene end was trimmed by 8 bases and the J gene end by 4 bases; junction bases not matched to a gene: 11. Germline V gene data show CDR1 as PRHDT and CDR2 as FYEKMQ (reference sequence). CDR3 residues: CASRPRDSPNQPQHF. CDR3 bases: TGTGCCAGCCGCCCCCGGGACAGTCCAAATCAGCCCCAGCATTTT.

The sample holds many counts of this clonotype. V and J are TRBV7-9 and TRBJ2-1, with a possible D match to TRBD2 (5 bases). This CDR3 is built from 13 residues. Germline V CDR1 and CDR2: SEHNR, FQNEAQ (reference sequence). V was clipped by 5 bases and J by 8 bases, with 13 bases between them. CDR3 sequence reads: CASSMKLVDEQFF. CDR3 bases: TGTGCCAGCAGCATGAAACTAGTCGATGAGCAGTTCTTC.

In this sample, this clonotype turned up many times. The chain couples TRBV29-1 to TRBJ1-2; D gene unclear. Trimming shortened V by 6 bases and J by 4 bases, and 12 bases separated the two germline ends. Per germline, CDR1 SQVTM and CDR2 ANQGSEA. The CDR3 sequence is 12 residues long. CDR3 loop: CSVHGQSYGYTF. The CDR3 DNA reads TGCAGCGTGCATGGGCAGAGCTATGGCTACACCTTC.

This clonotype has only a few counts. V and J are TRBV4-2 and TRBJ2-2, with D possibly matching TRBD2 (5 bases). This CDR3 contains 15 residues. CDR1 is LGHNA, CDR2 YNFKEQ, per germline. V was pared by 3 bases and J by 0 bases, with 8 bases between. As DNA, the CDR3 is TGTGCCAGCAGCCAGGTAGCGTCGAACACCGGGGAGCTGTTTTTT. Translating it yields CASSQVASNTGELFF.

The sample holds a few counts of this clonotype. The chain couples TRBV28 to TRBJ2-7; D might be TRBD2 (5 bases). CDR1 is MDHEN, CDR2 SYDVKM, per germline. This CDR3 contains 14 residues. The ends were cut back, 9 bases at V and 1 base at J, with 16 bases in the middle. Here the CDR3 reads CASRPVRGSYEQYV. CDR3 coding DNA: TGTGCCAGTAGACCAGTCCGAGGGTCCTACGAGCAGTACGTC.

This clonotype came up many times. The chain recombines TRBV6-5 with TRBJ2-1; TRBD2 matches at 8 bases. Germline V lookup: CDR1 MNHEY, CDR2 SVGAGI. J lost 0 bases, V lost 6 bases, and 13 bases had no gene match. This CDR3 has 18 residues. CDR3 loop: CASSLTSGFLSSYNEQFF. In DNA form, the CDR3 reads TGTGCCAGCAGCCTTACTAGCGGTTTCCTGAGCTCCTACAATGAGCAGTTCTTC.

This clonotype was counted at least ten times. CDR3 coding DNA: TGCAGCGTTATTTTTAGGGAGCAGTTCTTC. Residues: CSVIFREQFF. The chain carries TRBV29-1 and TRBJ2-1; D is ambiguous. Trimming stripped 5 bases from V and 10 bases from J, with 9 bases between. Germline assignment: CDR1 SQVTM and CDR2 ANQGSEA. CDR3 length equals 10 residues.

This clonotype was seen only a few times. The CDR3 sequence: CSARPGTGGEIYNEQFF. The CDR3 DNA reads as TGCAGTGCTAGACCAGGGACAGGGGGCGAAATCTACAATGAGCAGTTCTTC. The J gene is TRBJ2-1, the V gene TRBV20-1; 12 bases line up with TRBD1. V dropped 2 bases and J dropped 3; count of bases not matched to a gene: 8. This CDR3 contains 17 residues. Germline CDR1 and CDR2: DFQATT and SNEGSKA (reference sequence).

This clonotype was observed a few times. The V and J genes are TRBV19 and TRBJ1-1; D unresolved. The CDR3 has 14 residues. With 5 bases removed from V and 5 bases from J, the gap between germline ends came to 15 bases. In germline, CDR1 is LNHDA, CDR2 SQIVND (reference sequence). The CDR3 DNA sequence: TGTGCCAGTAGTCACGGGCCGGGGATGACTGAAGCTTTCTTT. This translates into CASSHGPGMTEAFF.

This clonotype has a count of ten or more. The V call is TRBV12-3 or TRBV12-4, the J call TRBJ1-3; weak D call: TRBD1 (5 bases). CDR3 length: 15 amino acids. V gave up 6 bases and J gave up 0 bases, with 12 bases separating them. For the CDR3, the DNA is TGTGCCAGCAGCCCCCCAGGGCTCTCTGGAAACACCATATATTTT. Translated, it gives CASSPPGLSGNTIYF.

This clonotype was detected ten times or more. The CDR3 bases are TGCGCCAGCAGCCTGACAGAAGCGCTATTGCCCTCCAATTCACCCCTCCACTTT. Protein product: CASSLTEALLPSNSPLHF. J is TRBJ1-6 and V is TRBV5-1, with D possibly matching TRBD1 (5 bases). The CDR3 spans 18 residues. With 4 bases removed from V and 7 bases from J, the gap between germline ends came to 24 bases. Germline-derived CDR1 and CDR2 are SGHRS and YFSETQ.

A few counts support this clonotype. V is TRBV19 and J is TRBJ2-1; possibly TRBD1 or TRBD2 for D (5 bases each). The germline CDR1 and CDR2 sequences are LNHDA and SQIVND (reference sequence). This CDR3 contains 14 residues. Trimming took off 5 bases at V and 1 base at J, with 9 bases between the two ends. CDR3: CASSPEGSYNEQFF. The CDR3 bases are TGTGCCAGTAGTCCTGAGGGGTCCTACAATGAGCAGTTCTTC.

The genes are TRBV6-2 or TRBV6-3 and TRBJ1-1, with TRBD1 matching 9 bases. Germline CDR1 reads MNHEY; CDR2 reads SVGEGT. The CDR3 extends over 13 amino acids. The ends lost 7 bases at V and 5 bases at J; junction bases unmatched: 5. The CDR3 is CASKYRGPTEAFF. Here the CDR3 DNA reads TGTGCCAGCAAGTACAGGGGGCCTACTGAAGCTTTCTTT.

This clonotype was counted at least ten times. This chain uses TRBV29-1 with TRBJ2-3; 8 bases are shared with TRBD2. This CDR3 is built from 15 residues. Germline V gene sequence: CDR1 SQVTM, CDR2 ANQGSEA. Losses at the gene ends were 6 bases for V and 0 bases for J; bases not matched to a gene: 8. The chain's CDR3 is CSVTFRGGSTDTQYF. DNA for the CDR3: TGCAGCGTCACCTTTCGGGGGGGTAGCACAGATACGCAGTATTTT.

The chain recombines TRBV12-3 or TRBV12-4 with TRBJ2-7, with TRBD1 matching over 7 bases. V was pared by 7 bases and J by 4 bases, with 16 bases of the junction left unmatched. The CDR3 loop spans 16 amino acids. DNA for the CDR3: TGTGCCAGCACCTTTATTGGACAGGCCTATTGTTACGAGCAGTACTTC. As protein: CASTFIGQAYCYEQYF.

This clonotype was seen more than once but under ten times. This sequence joins TRBV29-1 and TRBJ2-3, with 9 nucleotides matching TRBD1. Germline values: CDR1 SQVTM, CDR2 ANQGSEA. This CDR3 is 14 amino acids long. Trimming at V came to 6 bases and at J to 6 bases, leaving 10 bases not matched to a gene. CDR3 sequence reads: CSVDRGQGSDTQYF. In DNA form, the CDR3 reads TGCAGCGTGGACCGGGGACAGGGTAGCGATACGCAGTATTTT.